The next 13 T cell receptor beta chains were all read from a single sample in a study of regulatory T cells in long-lasting Graves disease. Arm-PCR of CDR3 regions and iRepertoire HTBI primers were the basis on which TCR beta libraries were built. MiXCR, run by TCRdb on the multiplex PCR reads, gives a single entry per CDR3 protein. The repertoire holds about 430,000 distinct CDR3 sequences, with over 20% as singletons. As to time point: persistent/refractory GD, antithyroid drugs over 5 years with positive TRAb. PBMC-derived RNA was used for the TCR library. The sample consisted of peripheral blood mononuclear cells (PBMCs), taken when the disease was refractory, from a patient treated with antithyroid drugs. Receptors originate from a female donor with Graves disease.

This clonotype was seen more than once but under ten times. This chain joins TRBV7-9 and TRBJ1-4; 11 positions match TRBD1. The CDR3 consists of 19 residues. In germline, CDR1 is SEHNR, CDR2 FQNEAQ (reference sequence). J gave up 3 bases and V 5 bases, and 14 bases lay outside the gene matches. CDR3 loop: CASSRRGTGGLIANEKLFF. The CDR3 nucleotides read TGTGCCAGCAGCCGACGGGGGACAGGGGGACTTATAGCTAATGAAAAACTGTTTTTT.

This clonotype was detected ten times or more. J is TRBJ2-7 and V is TRBV5-6; maybe TRBD1 (5 bases). V was cut by 0 bases and J by 5 bases, with 9 bases left in between. Germline CDR1 is SGHDT and CDR2 is YYEEEE. The CDR3 spans 13 residues. CDR3 loop: CASSLGRTNEQYF. The DNA of the CDR3 is TGTGCCAGCAGCTTGGGACGGACAAACGAGCAGTACTTC.

This clonotype was counted at least ten times. The DNA of the CDR3 is TGTGCCAGCAGCCAAAGCCTAGCCCAAGAGACCCAGTACTTC. This codes for CASSQSLAQETQYF. The chain carries TRBV3-1 and TRBJ2-5; a possible D gene is TRBD2 (5 bases). Germline-derived CDR1 and CDR2 are LGHDT and YNNKEL (reference sequence). The germline V and J ends were trimmed by 2 bases and 1 base, with 8 bases remaining between them. The CDR3 sequence is 14 residues long.

The CDR3 loop is CATRRDTGELFF. For the CDR3, the DNA is TGTGCCACTCGGCGAGACACCGGGGAGCTGTTTTTT. The chain recombines TRBV15 with TRBJ2-2; unclear D gene. Trimming shortened V by 9 bases and J by 3 bases, and 8 bases separated the two germline ends. Germline V lookup: CDR1 LNHNV, CDR2 YYDKDF (reference sequence). The CDR3 totals 12 residues. The full variable domain, with the rest looked up from reference TRBV15 and TRBJ2-2, is DAMVIQNPRYQVTQFGKPVTLSCSQTLNHNVMYWYQQKSSQAPKLLFHYYDKDFNNEADTPDNFQSRRPNTSFCFLDIRSPGLGDTAMYLCATRRDTGELFFGEGSRLTVL.

This clonotype was counted only a few times. The J gene is TRBJ2-3, the V gene TRBV11-3; no reliable D call. The length of the CDR3 is 14 residues. Trimming removed 1 base at V and 7 bases at J, with 12 bases between. Germline V gene data show CDR1 as SGHNT and CDR2 as YENEEA. CDR3 protein: CASSLGSLGNTQYF. DNA for the CDR3: TGTGCCAGCAGCTTAGGGTCCCTCGGAAATACGCAGTATTTT.

The chain recombines TRBV6-5 with TRBJ2-1; the D is unclear. The CDR3 loop spans 16 amino acids. Germline V gene sequence: CDR1 MNHEY, CDR2 SVGAGI. Trimming pared 0 bases from V and 0 bases from J, leaving 9 bases between. Here the CDR3 DNA reads TGTGCCAGCAGTTACTCACCACGAACCTCCTACAATGAGCAGTTCTTC. Protein: CASSYSPRTSYNEQFF.

This clonotype has ten or more counts. The chain has TRBV28 and TRBJ1-5; D call uncertain. The germline V gene has CDR1 MDHEN and CDR2 SYDVKM. Trimming took 2 bases from V and 1 from J, leaving 18 bases between them. This CDR3 is built from 18 residues. Written as DNA, the CDR3 is TGTGCCAGCAGTTTACGGCGTTCCCGTGTGGACAGCAATCAGCCCCAGCATTTT. Amino acids: CASSLRRSRVDSNQPQHF.

On this clonotype itself: Its ends do not fully match the called genes, so a read error is possible. The gene calls are TRBV3-1 and TRBJ2-4; 11 bases are a match to TRBD2. Germline V CDR1 and CDR2: LGHDT, YNNKEL (reference sequence). This CDR3 comprises 15 residues. CDR3 sequence: CASSPPLGTSGTLFF. For the CDR3, the DNA is TGTGCCAGCAGCCCCCCACTCGGGACTAGCGGAACTCTGTTCTTC.

This clonotype was counted a few times. V gene TRBV6-2 or TRBV6-3 combines with J gene TRBJ2-2, with a weak D call TRBD1 (5 bases). The CDR3 extends over 14 amino acids. Germline lookup yields CDR1 MNHEY and CDR2 SVGEGT. The V and J ends lost 6 bases and 6 bases respectively, with 14 bases between them. CDR3 protein: CASSDLGRAGELFF. The CDR3, as DNA: TGTGCCAGCAGCGACCTGGGGCGCGCCGGGGAGCTGTTTTTT.

The rearrangement uses TRBV6-1 and TRBJ2-7, with D possibly matching TRBD1 (5 bases). This CDR3 has 14 residues. CDR1 is MNHNS, CDR2 SASEGT, per germline. Trimming cost V 6 bases and J 3 bases, with 15 bases left between them. CDR3 sequence (DNA): TGTGCCAGCAGGTTCGGAAGACAGAACTACGAGCAGTACTTC. The encoded protein is CASRFGRQNYEQYF.

This clonotype appeared a few times. V usage is TRBV28 and J usage is TRBJ2-1; TRBD1 matches 7 bases. There are 14 residues in the CDR3. Per germline, CDR1 MDHEN and CDR2 SYDVKM. V shed 5 bases, J shed 5 bases, and the junction held 6 bases outside the gene matches. CDR3 nucleotide sequence: TGTGCCAGCAGTCGCCGGACAGGTCACAATGAGCAGTTCTTC. It yields the protein CASSRRTGHNEQFF. Full variable domain (outside the CDR3, taken from reference TRBV28 and TRBJ2-1): DVKVTQSSRYLVKRTGEKVFLECVQDMDHENMFWYRQDPGLGLRLIYFSYDVKMKEKGDIPEGYSVSREKKERFSLILESASTNQTSMYLCASSRRTGHNEQFFGPGTRLTVL.

The chain is built from TRBV6-5 and TRBJ2-7, with 10 bases fitting TRBD2. This CDR3 is built from 15 residues. V lost 2 bases to trimming and J lost 4 bases; unmatched junction nucleotides: 5. Germline CDR1 is MNHEY and CDR2 is SVGAGI. The DNA for the CDR3 is TGTGCCAGCAGTTACGGAGCGGGGGGGAAGTACGAGCAGTACTTC. Amino acids: CASSYGAGGKYEQYF.

This clonotype was seen more than once but under ten times. This chain links TRBV20-1 with TRBJ1-1; D not resolved. Germline V lookup: CDR1 DFQATT, CDR2 SNEGSKA (reference sequence). The CDR3 runs 17 residues. V shed 0 bases and J shed 6 bases, with 23 bases lying between them. In nucleotides, the CDR3 is TGCAGTGCTAGAGATCAAACGTCGGGTCCTGGGAGGGCTGAAGCTTTCTTT. Translating gives CSARDQTSGPGRAEAFF.